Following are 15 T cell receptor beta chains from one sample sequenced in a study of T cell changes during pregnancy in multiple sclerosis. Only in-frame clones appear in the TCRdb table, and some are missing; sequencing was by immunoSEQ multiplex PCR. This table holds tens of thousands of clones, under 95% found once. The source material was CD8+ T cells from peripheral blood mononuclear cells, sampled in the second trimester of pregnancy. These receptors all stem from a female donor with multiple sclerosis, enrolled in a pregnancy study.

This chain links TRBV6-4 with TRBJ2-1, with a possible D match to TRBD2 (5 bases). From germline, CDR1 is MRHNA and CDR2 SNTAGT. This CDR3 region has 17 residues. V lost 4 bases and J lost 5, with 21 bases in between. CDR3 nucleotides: TGTGCCAGCAGTGCCCTTACGAGCGCGGGTCCTGACAATGAGCAGTTCTTC. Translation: CASSALTSAGPDNEQFF.

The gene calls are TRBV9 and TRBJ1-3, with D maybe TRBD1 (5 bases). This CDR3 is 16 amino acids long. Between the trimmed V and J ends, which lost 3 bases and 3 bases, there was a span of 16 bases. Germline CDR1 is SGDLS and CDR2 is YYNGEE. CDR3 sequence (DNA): TGTGCCAGCAGCGCCGACAGCCGGGCCGATGGAAACACCATATATTTT. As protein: CASSADSRADGNTIYF.

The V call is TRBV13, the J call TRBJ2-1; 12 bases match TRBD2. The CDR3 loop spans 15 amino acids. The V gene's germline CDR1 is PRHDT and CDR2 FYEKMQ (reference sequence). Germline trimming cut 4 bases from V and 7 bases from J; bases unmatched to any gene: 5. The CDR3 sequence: CASSSTSGGRNEQFF. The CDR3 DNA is TGTGCCAGCAGCTCCACTAGCGGGGGGCGGAATGAGCAGTTCTTC.

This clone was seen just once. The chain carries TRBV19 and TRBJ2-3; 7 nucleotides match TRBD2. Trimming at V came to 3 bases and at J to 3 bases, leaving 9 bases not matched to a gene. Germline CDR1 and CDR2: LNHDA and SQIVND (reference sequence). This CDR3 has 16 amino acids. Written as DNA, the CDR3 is TGTGCCAGTAGTATTAAGGGAGGGACGGGTACAGATACGCAGTATTTT. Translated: CASSIKGGTGTDTQYF. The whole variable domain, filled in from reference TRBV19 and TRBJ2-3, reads DGGITQSPKYLFRKEGQNVTLSCEQNLNHDAMYWYRQDPGQGLRLIYYSQIVNDFQKGDIAEGYSVSREKKESFPLTVTSAQKNPTAFYLCASSIKGGTGTDTQYFGPGTRLTVL.

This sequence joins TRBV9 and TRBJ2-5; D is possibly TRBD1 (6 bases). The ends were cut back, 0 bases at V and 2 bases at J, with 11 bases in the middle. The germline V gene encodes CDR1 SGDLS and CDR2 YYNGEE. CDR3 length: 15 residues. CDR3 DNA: TGTGCCAGCAGCGTAGACCTCGGACAGCAAGAGACCCAGTACTTC. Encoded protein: CASSVDLGQQETQYF.

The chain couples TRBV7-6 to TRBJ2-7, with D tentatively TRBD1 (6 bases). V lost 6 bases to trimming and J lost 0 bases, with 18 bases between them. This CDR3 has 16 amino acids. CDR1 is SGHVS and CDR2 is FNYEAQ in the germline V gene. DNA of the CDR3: TGTGCCAGCAGTCCAGGGGCAGTTGCCTCCTCCTACGAGCAGTACTTC. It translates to CASSPGAVASSYEQYF.

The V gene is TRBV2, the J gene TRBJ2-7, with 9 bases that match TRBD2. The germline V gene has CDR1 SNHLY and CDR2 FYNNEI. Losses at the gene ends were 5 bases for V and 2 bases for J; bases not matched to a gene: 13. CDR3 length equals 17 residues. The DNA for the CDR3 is TGTGCCAGCAGTCTCTTAGCGGGGGCCGCCCGTACCTACGAGCAGTACTTC. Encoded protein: CASSLLAGAARTYEQYF. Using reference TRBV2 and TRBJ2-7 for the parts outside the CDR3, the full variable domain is EPEVTQTPSHQVTQMGQEVILRCVPISNHLYFYWYRQILGQKVEFLVSFYNNEISEKSEIFDDQFSVERPDGSNFTLKIRSTKLEDSAMYFCASSLLAGAARTYEQYFGPGTRLTVT.

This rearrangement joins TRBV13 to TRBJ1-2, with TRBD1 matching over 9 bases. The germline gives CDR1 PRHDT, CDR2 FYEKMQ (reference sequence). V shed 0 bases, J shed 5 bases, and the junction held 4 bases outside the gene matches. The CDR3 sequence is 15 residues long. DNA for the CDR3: TGTGCCAGCAGCTTAGGGGGGGACAGGGAGTATGGCTACACCTTC. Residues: CASSLGGDREYGYTF.

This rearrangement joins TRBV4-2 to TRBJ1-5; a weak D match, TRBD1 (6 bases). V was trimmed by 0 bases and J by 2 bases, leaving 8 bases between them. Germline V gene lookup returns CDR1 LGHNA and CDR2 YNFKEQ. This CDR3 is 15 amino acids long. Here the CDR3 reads CASSQEAGGNQPQHF. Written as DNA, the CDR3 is TGTGCCAGCAGCCAAGAGGCAGGGGGCAATCAGCCCCAGCATTTT.

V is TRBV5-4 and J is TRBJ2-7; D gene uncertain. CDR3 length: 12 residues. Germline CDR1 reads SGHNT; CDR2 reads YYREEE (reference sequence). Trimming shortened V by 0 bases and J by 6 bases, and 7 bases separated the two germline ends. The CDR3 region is CASSLAGAEQYF. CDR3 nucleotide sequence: TGTGCCAGCAGCTTGGCGGGTGCCGAGCAGTACTTC.

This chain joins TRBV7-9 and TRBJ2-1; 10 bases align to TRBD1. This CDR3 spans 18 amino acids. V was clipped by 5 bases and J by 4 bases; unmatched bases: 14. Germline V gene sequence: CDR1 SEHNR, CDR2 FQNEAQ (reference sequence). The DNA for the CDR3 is TGTGCCAGCAGCCCGGGGACAGGGGCTTTGGGGGTATACAATGAGCAGTTCTTC. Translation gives CASSPGTGALGVYNEQFF.

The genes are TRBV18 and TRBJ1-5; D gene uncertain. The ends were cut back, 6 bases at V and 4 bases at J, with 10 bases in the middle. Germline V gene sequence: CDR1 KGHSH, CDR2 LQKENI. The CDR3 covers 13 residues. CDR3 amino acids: CASSPGRNQPQHF. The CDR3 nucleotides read TGTGCCAGCTCGCCGGGAAGGAATCAGCCCCAGCATTTT.

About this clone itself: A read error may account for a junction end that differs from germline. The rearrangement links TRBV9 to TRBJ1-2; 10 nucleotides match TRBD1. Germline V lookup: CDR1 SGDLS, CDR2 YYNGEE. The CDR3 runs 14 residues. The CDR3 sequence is CASSVTGGIFGCTF. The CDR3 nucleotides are TGTGCCAGCAGCGTGACAGGGGGCATTTTTGGCTGCACCTTC.

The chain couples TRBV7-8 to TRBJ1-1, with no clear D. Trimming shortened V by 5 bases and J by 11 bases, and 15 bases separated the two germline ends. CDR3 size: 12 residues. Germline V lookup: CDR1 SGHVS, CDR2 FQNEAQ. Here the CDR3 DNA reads TGTGCCAGCAGCCACGACGGGAAATGGGCTTTCTTT. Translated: CASSHDGKWAFF.

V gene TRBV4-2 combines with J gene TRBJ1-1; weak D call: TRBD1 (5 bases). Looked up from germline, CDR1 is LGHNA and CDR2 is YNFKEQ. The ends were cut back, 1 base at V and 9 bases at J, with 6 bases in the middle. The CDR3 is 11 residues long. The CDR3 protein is CASSQAGQAFF. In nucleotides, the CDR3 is TGTGCCAGCAGCCAAGCAGGGCAAGCTTTCTTT.